Below, one T cell receptor beta chain is given with its context. These data come from a study of blood T cell repertoires in COVID-19. For the study at large: Collection of acute and convalescent COVID-19 samples took place in the United States, Italy and Spain. PBMCs, B-cell-depleted T cells, or T cells were the source of the cDNA or gDNA that made up the material.

Followed longitudinally, the Seattle patients had been enrolled during active infection. CDR1 is MRHNA and CDR2 is SNTAGT in the germline V gene. The CDR3 consists of 16 residues. V was trimmed by 3 bases and J by 4 bases, leaving 15 bases between them. In the original processing: Amplification of reference gene primers provided the estimated nucleated cell counts. Here immunoSEQ multiplex PCR was the method, and the copy in TCRdb shows in-frame clones only, minus some. V and J calls and clone size come straight from that table; D and trimming were deduced from the DNA. The table has approximately 150,000 clones, 75% to 90% seen once.

This receptor was identified in a man younger than 35 with COVID-19, enrolled during active disease. The gene calls are TRBV6-4 and TRBJ2-2, with D possibly TRBD1 on 6 matching bases. Sequenced sample: peripheral blood. The CDR3 region is CASSEKAGEGTGELFF. In nucleotides, the CDR3 is TGTGCCAGCAGTGAGAAAGCAGGGGAAGGCACCGGGGAGCTGTTTTTT.